This T cell receptor (beta chain) was identified during a study of cytomegalovirus exposure and HLA in healthy donors. The study's findings and limits: Reportedly, a later analysis found an Asian-associated ancestry cluster had fewer N-insertions than the roughly 670-donor mean. Accurate HLA-A and HLA-B prediction from TCR beta sequences was reported for most subjects. The authors enumerated 150 to 200 TCR beta chains as linked to cytomegalovirus.

The germline CDR1 and CDR2 sequences are KGHSH and LQKENI. CDR3 size: 14 residues. J lost 5 bases, V lost 3 bases, and 4 bases had no gene match. A note on this clone: The target antigen is unknown.

The study ran its PCR with 60 Vbeta and 13 Jbeta primers. As handled by the study authors: A later analysis tallied some 80 million unique TCR beta chains, some 12 million of them shared. Measured with immunoSEQ multiplex PCR; TCRdb has only the in-frame clones, and not every one. V and J calls and clone size are those listed in that table; D and trimming were worked out from the DNA. The repertoire holds around 160,000 clones, with just under 80% as singletons. Sample: PBMCs. This clonotype was sampled from a man between 18 and 29 years old in good health and CMV-seropositive. The chain recombines TRBV18 with TRBJ1-2; 9 bases map to TRBD1. CDR3 protein: CASSPTGGQYGYTF. In nucleotides, the CDR3 is TGTGCCAGCTCACCCACAGGGGGCCAATATGGCTACACCTTC.